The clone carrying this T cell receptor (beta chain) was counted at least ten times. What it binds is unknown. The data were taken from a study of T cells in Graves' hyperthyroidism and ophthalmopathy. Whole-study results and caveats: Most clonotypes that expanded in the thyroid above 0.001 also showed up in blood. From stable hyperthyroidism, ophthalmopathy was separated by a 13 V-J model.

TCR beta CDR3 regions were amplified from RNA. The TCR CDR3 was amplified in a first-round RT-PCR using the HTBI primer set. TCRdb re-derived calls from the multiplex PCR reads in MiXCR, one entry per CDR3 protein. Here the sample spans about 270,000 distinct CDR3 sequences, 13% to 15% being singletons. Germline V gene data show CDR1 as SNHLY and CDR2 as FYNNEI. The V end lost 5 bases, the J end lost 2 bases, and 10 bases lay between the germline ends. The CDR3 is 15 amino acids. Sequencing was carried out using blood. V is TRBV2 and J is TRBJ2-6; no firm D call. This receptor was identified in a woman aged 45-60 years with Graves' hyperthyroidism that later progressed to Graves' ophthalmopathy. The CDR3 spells CASSRHPAGANVLTF. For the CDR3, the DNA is TGTGCCAGCAGTCGTCACCCCGCTGGGGCCAACGTCCTGACTTTC. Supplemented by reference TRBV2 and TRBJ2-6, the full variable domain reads EPEVTQTPSHQVTQMGQEVILRCVPISNHLYFYWYRQILGQKVEFLVSFYNNEISEKSEIFDDQFSVERPDGSNFTLKIRSTKLEDSAMYFCASSRHPAGANVLTFGAGSRLTVL.